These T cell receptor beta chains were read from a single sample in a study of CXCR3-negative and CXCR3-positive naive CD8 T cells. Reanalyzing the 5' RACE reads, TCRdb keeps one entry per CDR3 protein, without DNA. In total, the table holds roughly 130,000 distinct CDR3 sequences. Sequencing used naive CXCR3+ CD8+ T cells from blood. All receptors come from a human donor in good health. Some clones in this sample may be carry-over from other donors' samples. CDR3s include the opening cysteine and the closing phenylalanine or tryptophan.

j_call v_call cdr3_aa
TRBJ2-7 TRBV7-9 CASSPRGGHYEQYF
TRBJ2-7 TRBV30 CAWSLQGSYEQYF
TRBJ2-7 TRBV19 CASSPFGGSPYEQYF
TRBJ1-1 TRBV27 CASSLVARGKTEAFF
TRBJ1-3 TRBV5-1 CASSFTPGDTIYF
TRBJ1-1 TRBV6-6 CASSNPPTLNTEAFF
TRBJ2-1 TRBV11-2 CASSWPGVDYNEQFF
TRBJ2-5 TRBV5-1 CASGTGIGETQYF
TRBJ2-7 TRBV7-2 CASSSGVRPYEQYF
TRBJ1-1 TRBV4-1 CASSQDRQGPTEAFF